This TCR beta chain was retrieved from a study of T-cell memory formation after mild COVID-19. Across the study: Clusters of TCRs were largely donor specific.

TCRdb re-called the 5' RACE reads through MiXCR, storing one row per CDR3 protein. The sample consists of 500,000 to 550,000 distinct CDR3 sequences, roughly 21% of them appearing once. Study findings and constraints: Clones that shrank (day 15 to 85) were balanced CD4/CD8, whereas later expanders leaned CD4+. Mainly in CM and EM were contracting CD4+ clones; CD8+ were in EMRA. That cross-reactive memory joined was suggested by some responding clones appearing in pre-infection memory.

This clonotype was observed a few times. Its target is not known. The CDR3 covers 13 residues. The germline V and J ends were trimmed by 3 bases and 1 base, with 7 bases remaining between them. In germline, CDR1 is SGDLS, CDR2 YYNGEE. The source material was PBMCs or a T cell subset sorted from them (not recorded which). The rearrangement uses TRBV9 and TRBJ1-1; no definite D call. This clonotype originated in an adult woman who had mild COVID-19 (a few samples of this study predate the infection). Cell type and time point are not known. In nucleotides, the CDR3 is TGTGCCAGCAGCGGTTGGGAGAACACTGAAGCTTTCTTT. It yields the protein CASSGWENTEAFF.